These 24 T cell receptor beta chains originate from one sample sequenced in a study of regulatory T cells in long-lasting Graves disease. Stated time point: newly diagnosed GD, antithyroid drugs for less than 3 months. The TCR library was prepared using RNA isolated from PBMCs. HTBI primers from iRepertoire and Arm-PCR of CDR3 regions yielded the TCR beta libraries. TCRdb reprocessed the multiplex PCR reads via MiXCR and lists one record per CDR3 protein. This sample has a few hundred thousand distinct CDR3 sequences; more than 15% occur once, and the top ten carry around 13%. The data also belong to a second study, concerning T cells in Graves' hyperthyroidism and ophthalmopathy.

The sequences come from peripheral blood mononuclear cells (PBMCs), collected at new diagnosis, from a patient treated with antithyroid drugs. These receptors all stem from a woman younger than 45 with Graves disease.

This clonotype was found many times. This sequence joins TRBV18 and TRBJ1-2; D remains ambiguous. This CDR3 is built from 14 residues. In germline, CDR1 is KGHSH, CDR2 LQKENI. V lost 0 bases and J 4 bases, leaving 9 bases between the germline ends. CDR3 nucleotide sequence: TGTGCCAGCTCACCACCGGGAGGAGTCTATGGCTACACCTTC. The encoded protein is CASSPPGGVYGYTF.

Regarding this clonotype: A far bigger clonotype differs at one base, so this is likely a read error. The CDR3 DNA follows: TGTGCCAGCAGCTTAATACAGGAAGAACTGTTTTTT. Residues: CASSLIQEELFF. The genes are TRBV7-9 and TRBJ1-4, with D maybe TRBD1 (5 bases). The CDR3 is 12 residues long. With 2 bases removed from V and 12 bases from J, the gap between germline ends came to 10 bases. Germline V gene data show CDR1 as SEHNR and CDR2 as FQNEAQ (reference sequence).

This clonotype was detected ten times or more. The J gene is TRBJ2-7, the V gene TRBV12-3 or TRBV12-4, with a tentative D call TRBD2 (6 bases). V lost 6 bases, J lost 2 bases, and 14 bases lay in between. The CDR3 covers 14 residues. In DNA, the CDR3 is TGTGCCAGCAGCCGGAGGGGATTCGCCTACGAGCAGTACTTC. Protein sequence: CASSRRGFAYEQYF.

The sample holds many counts of this clonotype. CDR3 in DNA: TGTGCCAGCAGCTTGGTGGGACAGGTGTATGGCTACACCTTC. Residues: CASSLVGQVYGYTF. This sequence joins TRBV7-9 and TRBJ1-2, with 8 bases identical to TRBD1. CDR1 SEHNR and CDR2 FQNEAQ come from the germline V gene (reference sequence). The CDR3 sequence is 14 residues long. After removal of 3 bases from V and 5 bases from J, the junction contained 5 bases not matched to a gene.

This clonotype was picked up many times. This chain uses TRBV5-4 with TRBJ2-5, with TRBD2 matching over 8 bases. V shed 3 bases and J 2 bases; nucleotides not matched to a gene: 12. From germline, CDR1 is SGHNT and CDR2 YYREEE (reference sequence). This CDR3 comprises 17 residues. The CDR3 coding sequence is TGTGCCAGCAGCTCGGCGACGGGGGGGCCTGGGCAAGAGACCCAGTACTTC. Translating gives CASSSATGGPGQETQYF.

This chain links TRBV12-5 with TRBJ1-2; no clear D. CDR3 length: 14 amino acids. The germline gives CDR1 LGHNT, CDR2 FRNRAP. V lost 1 base and J lost 3, with 9 bases in between. This CDR3 reads CASGLGRPDYGYTF. DNA for the CDR3: TGTGCTAGTGGTTTGGGACGGCCGGACTATGGCTACACCTTC.

With regard to this clonotype: This likely stems from a read error, as it lies one base from a far larger clone. The rearrangement links TRBV7-9 to TRBJ2-5, with D perhaps matching TRBD1 (6 bases). The better agreement between TRBJ2-1 and the DNA end casts doubt on the J call. The CDR3 length is 17 residues. Germline V gene data show CDR1 as SEHNR and CDR2 as FQNEAQ (reference sequence). In nucleotides, the CDR3 is TGTGCCAGCAGCTTGGCTCTCGGCTATGGGGGCTACAATGGGCAGTTCTTC. Its protein product is CASSLALGYGGYNGQFF.

This clonotype was detected many times. The genes are TRBV27 and TRBJ1-2; D possibly corresponds to TRBD1 (6 bases). The CDR3 has 15 residues. Germline V gene sequence: CDR1 MNHEY, CDR2 SMNVEV (reference sequence). Trimming removed 0 bases from V and 4 bases from J, with 12 bases in between. CDR3 amino acids: CASSLSSGASYGYTF. CDR3 nucleotides: TGTGCCAGCAGTTTATCGTCGGGGGCAAGCTATGGCTACACCTTC.

This clonotype came up a few times. A clone one base away is much larger, so this may be a read error. The genes are TRBV2 and TRBJ1-1; unclear D gene. Trimming pared 3 bases from V and 8 bases from J, leaving 13 bases between. The CDR3 spans 13 residues. Germline values: CDR1 SNHLY, CDR2 FYNNEI. The CDR3 nucleotides are TGTGCCAGCAGTGAGAGGAAGAGAGGCGAAGCTTTCTTT. This translates into CASSERKRGEAFF.

This clonotype has ten or more counts. The DNA of the CDR3 is TGTGCCAGCAGCTCACCGGGACTGGGGGAGCAGTACTTC. Its protein is CASSSPGLGEQYF. This chain joins TRBV5-4 and TRBJ2-7; a possible D gene is TRBD2 (6 bases). The CDR3 covers 13 residues. Trimming pared 3 bases from V and 7 bases from J, leaving 14 bases between. CDR1 and CDR2 from the germline V gene are SGHNT and YYREEE (reference sequence).

This clonotype has a handful of counts. The V and J genes are TRBV6-2 or TRBV6-3 and TRBJ2-5; TRBD1 matches 9 bases. Germline trimming cut 5 bases from V and 4 bases from J; bases unmatched to any gene: 8. The CDR3 is 15 amino acids. The germline gives CDR1 MNHEY, CDR2 SVGEGT. The CDR3 coding sequence is TGTGCCAGCAGTGAAACGACAGGGGGTCTAGAGACCCAGTACTTC. The encoded protein is CASSETTGGLETQYF.

This chain uses TRBV3-1 with TRBJ2-5; 9 bases agree with TRBD1. Germline lookup yields CDR1 LGHDT and CDR2 YNNKEL (reference sequence). The CDR3 consists of 14 residues. Trimming cost V 1 base and J 5 bases; bases outside gene matches: 2. CDR3 region: CASSQAGTGETQYF. The CDR3, as DNA: TGTGCCAGCAGCCAAGCCGGGACAGGGGAGACCCAGTACTTC.

This clonotype was recorded at least ten times. V is TRBV10-3 and J is TRBJ1-2; 9 bases align to TRBD1. This CDR3 region has 14 residues. J lost 4 bases, V lost 0 bases, and 0 bases had no gene match. Germline-derived CDR1 and CDR2 are ENHRY and SYGVKD. Here the CDR3 DNA reads TGTGCCATCAGTGAGTCGGACAGGGGCTATGGCTACACCTTC. Amino acids: CAISESDRGYGYTF.

The table lists this clonotype with many counts. The chain recombines TRBV24-1 with TRBJ2-2; D gene unclear. This CDR3 has 13 residues. Per germline, CDR1 KGHDR and CDR2 SFDVKD. V lost 7 bases, J lost 5 bases, and 10 bases lay in between. CDR3 residues: CATSALGTGELFF. The DNA of the CDR3 is TGTGCCACCAGCGCCCTCGGGACCGGGGAGCTGTTTTTT.

V is TRBV19 and J is TRBJ2-1; 9 bases match TRBD1. CDR3 length: 14 amino acids. CDR1 is LNHDA and CDR2 is SQIVND in the germline V gene (reference sequence). Trimming took 4 bases from V and 7 from J; bases not matched to a gene: 5. Written as DNA, the CDR3 is TGTGCCAGTAGTACCTCCGGGACAGGGAATGAGCAGTTCTTC. The encoded protein is CASSTSGTGNEQFF.

This clonotype appeared many times. This chain links TRBV6-1 with TRBJ2-3; possible D gene TRBD1, 5 bases. The CDR3 spans 14 residues. Per germline, CDR1 MNHNS and CDR2 SASEGT. Trimming pared 10 bases from V and 4 bases from J, leaving 18 bases between. The DNA for the CDR3 is TGTGCCACCAGCCGTGGCAGGGTCTCAGATACGCAGTATTTT. It encodes CATSRGRVSDTQYF.

The V gene is TRBV6-2 or TRBV6-3, the J gene TRBJ1-3, with a possible D match to TRBD1 (5 bases). With 2 bases removed from V and 4 bases from J, the gap between germline ends came to 15 bases. The CDR3 sequence is 16 residues long. From germline, CDR1 is MNHEY and CDR2 SVGEGT. The CDR3 DNA reads TGTGCCAGCAGTTACCTGGGGCCCTCGGGGGGAAACACCATATATTTT. The encoded protein is CASSYLGPSGGNTIYF.

This clonotype was counted at least ten times. The chain carries TRBV7-9 and TRBJ1-1; the D gene is possibly TRBD1 (6 bases). Trimming cost V 6 bases and J 0 bases, with 8 bases left between them. Germline CDR1 is SEHNR and CDR2 is FQNEAQ (reference sequence). The CDR3 contains 13 residues. This CDR3 is CASSGGLNTEAFF. CDR3 in DNA: TGTGCCAGCAGTGGGGGGCTGAACACTGAAGCTTTCTTT.

In this sample, this clonotype turned up many times. The V and J genes are TRBV4-1 and TRBJ2-1; 8 bases line up with TRBD1. This CDR3 is 16 amino acids long. J gave up 4 bases and V 3 bases, and 8 bases lay outside the gene matches. Germline values: CDR1 MGHRA, CDR2 YSYEKL. The CDR3 bases are TGCGCCAGCAGCCAGGTTCAGAGACAGGGGTACAATGAGCAGTTCTTC. It yields the protein CASSQVQRQGYNEQFF.

Concerning this clonotype itself: A much larger clone lies one base from this, so it may be a read error. The CDR3 reads CASSLGLAGAGEPFF. In DNA, the CDR3 is TGTGCCAGCAGCTTAGGGCTAGCGGGTGCCGGGGAGCCGTTTTTT. V is TRBV11-2 and J is TRBJ2-2, with TRBD2 matching 8 bases. The germline gives CDR1 SGHAT, CDR2 FQNNGV. CDR3 length: 15 amino acids.

The V gene is TRBV7-2, the J gene TRBJ2-3, with D possibly matching TRBD1 (6 bases). V was clipped by 4 bases and J by 0 bases, with 11 bases between them. The germline V gene has CDR1 SGHTA and CDR2 FQGNSA. CDR3 length: 15 residues. This CDR3 is CASSSTGFSTDTQYF. The CDR3, as DNA: TGTGCCAGCAGCTCGACAGGATTTAGCACAGATACGCAGTATTTT.

This clonotype was found many times. This chain links TRBV12-3 or TRBV12-4 with TRBJ2-4; 8 bases line up with TRBD1. After removal of 7 bases from V and 4 bases from J, the junction contained 3 bases not matched to a gene. The CDR3 is 13 amino acids. CDR3 sequence (DNA): TGTGCCAGCACCAGGACAGGGAAAAACATTCAGTACTTC. Translating gives CASTRTGKNIQYF.

This clonotype was recorded at least ten times. This chain connects TRBV27 to TRBJ2-1; 8 positions agree with TRBD2. The V gene's germline CDR1 is MNHEY and CDR2 SMNVEV (reference sequence). CDR3 length: 16 amino acids. J lost 7 bases, V lost 7 bases, and 15 bases had no gene match. The DNA of the CDR3 is TGTGCCAGCACTGGTTACGGCGGGGGGCCCGGAAATGAGCAGTTCTTC. It specifies CASTGYGGGPGNEQFF.

The chain couples TRBV29-1 to TRBJ1-1; D remains unclear. V lost 1 base and J lost 8, with 5 bases in between. This CDR3 spans 10 amino acids. Germline values: CDR1 SQVTM, CDR2 ANQGSEA. CDR3 residues: CSVEGVEAFF. The CDR3 bases are TGCAGCGTTGAAGGGGTCGAAGCTTTCTTT.